The TCR beta chain under discussion was sequenced for a study of blood T cell repertoires in COVID-19. Trimming cost V 2 bases and J 2 bases, with 10 bases left between them. This CDR3 spans 15 amino acids. CDR1 and CDR2 (germline): MNHEY, SVGAGI. The data were produced by immunoSEQ multiplex PCR, yet TCRdb's version contains in-frame clones alone and is incomplete. The sample shows more than 350,000 clones, around 87% of them seen only once. The sequencing sample was made of peripheral blood. This chain connects TRBV6-5 to TRBJ1-3; perhaps TRBD1 as D (5 bases). The receptor comes from a woman aged 25 to 39 with COVID-19, enrolled during active disease. CDR3 bases: TGTGCCAGCAGTTACACCCCCAGGGCTGGAAACACCATATATTTT. Translated: CASSYTPRAGNTIYF.